Listed below are T cell receptor beta chains from one sample, sequenced in a study of blood T cells in healthy people across ages. Each CDR3 protein gets one entry after TCRdb re-called the 5' RACE reads with MiXCR. The sample consists of around 990,000 distinct CDR3 sequences, around 25% of them appearing once. The data also belong to a second study, concerning T cells of mothers and their children.

The sequenced sample consisted of blood. The receptors come from a girl aged 2 to 10 in good health. Each CDR3 is given with its conserved first and last residue. The D gene is left open where the match is weak. A row's size may be missing; if present it is once, few, many or a size class.

D gene: .
V gene: TRBV7-2
clone size: .
J gene: TRBJ2-7
CDR3 protein: CASSLSGEYEQYF
CDR3 DNA: TGTGCCAGCAGCTTATCAGGGGAATACGAGCAGTACTTC

D gene: .
V gene: TRBV6-1
clone size: .
J gene: TRBJ1-5
CDR3 protein: CASSPAPQGISNQPQHF
CDR3 DNA: TGTGCCAGCAGCCCCGCCCCACAGGGAATTAGCAATCAGCCCCAGCATTTT

D gene: .
V gene: TRBV12-3/TRBV12-4
clone size: few
J gene: TRBJ2-1
CDR3 protein: CASSPIPTPRNEQFF
CDR3 DNA: TGTGCCAGCAGTCCAATCCCTACTCCCCGCAATGAGCAGTTCTTC

D gene: .
V gene: TRBV29-1
clone size: .
J gene: TRBJ1-2
CDR3 protein: CSVEDTRYGYTF
CDR3 DNA: TGCAGCGTTGAAGACACAAGGTATGGCTACACCTTC

D gene: .
V gene: TRBV28
clone size: few
J gene: TRBJ1-5
CDR3 protein: CASRGRIYLNQPQHF
CDR3 DNA: TGTGCCTCTCGGGGGCGGATATACCTCAATCAGCCCCAGCATTTT

D gene: TRBD1
V gene: TRBV12-3/TRBV12-4
clone size: few
J gene: TRBJ1-3
CDR3 protein: CASSSWDSLGNTIYF
CDR3 DNA: TGTGCCAGCAGTTCTTGGGACAGTTTGGGAAACACCATATATTTT

D gene: .
V gene: TRBV7-8
clone size: .
J gene: TRBJ2-1
CDR3 protein: CASSLPPSDEQFF
CDR3 DNA: TGTGCCAGCAGCTTACCACCCAGCGATGAGCAGTTCTTC

D gene: TRBD1
V gene: TRBV9
clone size: few
J gene: TRBJ1-1
CDR3 protein: CASSEGTEDNTEAFF
CDR3 DNA: TGTGCCAGCAGCGAAGGGACAGAGGATAACACTGAAGCTTTCTTT

D gene: .
V gene: TRBV27
clone size: few
J gene: TRBJ1-2
CDR3 protein: CASSLLGPLANYGYTF
CDR3 DNA: TGTGCCAGCAGTTTATTGGGTCCCCTAGCTAACTATGGCTACACCTTC

D gene: .
V gene: TRBV29-1
clone size: .
J gene: TRBJ1-2
CDR3 protein: CGVAENRGGYTF
CDR3 DNA: TGCGGCGTTGCCGAAAATCGGGGTGGCTACACCTTC

D gene: TRBD2
V gene: TRBV20-1
clone size: .
J gene: TRBJ2-5
CDR3 protein: CSALRGEGQETQYF
CDR3 DNA: TGCAGTGCCCTACGGGGGGAGGGCCAAGAGACCCAGTACTTC

D gene: .
V gene: TRBV5-5
clone size: .
J gene: TRBJ1-1
CDR3 protein: CASTLTRGVSTEAFF
CDR3 DNA: TGTGCCAGCACCCTGACACGGGGAGTCAGCACTGAAGCTTTCTTT

D gene: TRBD2
V gene: TRBV7-3
clone size: few
J gene: TRBJ2-7
CDR3 protein: CASSLGLAGYYEQYF
CDR3 DNA: TGTGCCAGCAGCTTGGGACTAGCGGGATACTACGAGCAGTACTTC

D gene: .
V gene: TRBV20-1
clone size: .
J gene: TRBJ2-5
CDR3 protein: CSARELGHQETQYF
CDR3 DNA: TGCAGTGCTAGGGAGTTGGGTCACCAAGAGACCCAGTACTTC

D gene: TRBD2
V gene: TRBV7-3
clone size: .
J gene: TRBJ2-2
CDR3 protein: CASSPLGGTVNTGELFF
CDR3 DNA: TGTGCCAGCAGCCCATTGGGGGGGACCGTGAACACCGGGGAGCTGTTTTTT

D gene: TRBD1
V gene: TRBV5-1
clone size: .
J gene: TRBJ1-2
CDR3 protein: CASSPRPGTGTSNYGYTF
CDR3 DNA: TGCGCCAGCAGCCCACGGCCCGGGACAGGGACCTCTAACTATGGCTACACCTTC

D gene: .
V gene: TRBV6-6
clone size: few
J gene: TRBJ2-5
CDR3 protein: CVSSLQSGTETQYF
CDR3 DNA: TGTGTTAGCAGTCTACAATCAGGGACAGAGACCCAGTACTTC

D gene: .
V gene: TRBV9
clone size: few
J gene: TRBJ1-1
CDR3 protein: CASNPNSGGVDTEAFF
CDR3 DNA: TGTGCCAGCAACCCGAATTCCGGAGGGGTTGACACTGAAGCTTTCTTT

D gene: .
V gene: TRBV7-2
clone size: few
J gene: TRBJ1-5
CDR3 protein: CASSLVSGDQPQHF
CDR3 DNA: TGTGCCAGCAGCTTAGTATCGGGGGACCAGCCCCAGCATTTT

D gene: .
V gene: TRBV7-9
clone size: few
J gene: TRBJ2-6
CDR3 protein: CASSLLRQAFYSGANVLTF
CDR3 DNA: TGTGCCAGCAGCTTATTAAGGCAGGCTTTTTACTCTGGGGCCAACGTCCTGACTTTC

D gene: TRBD1
V gene: TRBV13
clone size: .
J gene: TRBJ2-5
CDR3 protein: CASSNGQGIQETQYF
CDR3 DNA: TGTGCCAGCAGTAATGGACAGGGCATCCAAGAGACCCAGTACTTC

D gene: .
V gene: TRBV29-1
clone size: .
J gene: TRBJ2-6
CDR3 protein: CSVVTISGANVLTF
CDR3 DNA: TGCAGCGTTGTAACAATCTCTGGGGCCAACGTCCTGACTTTC

D gene: .
V gene: TRBV7-8
clone size: .
J gene: TRBJ2-5
CDR3 protein: CASSLVDQAGARTQYF
CDR3 DNA: TGTGCCAGCAGCTTAGTCGACCAGGCGGGGGCGAGGACCCAGTACTTC

D gene: TRBD2
V gene: TRBV10-3
clone size: .
J gene: TRBJ2-1
CDR3 protein: CAISEGTSGSPYEQFF
CDR3 DNA: TGTGCCATCAGTGAGGGGACTAGCGGGAGTCCATATGAGCAGTTCTTC

D gene: .
V gene: TRBV6-6
clone size: .
J gene: TRBJ1-1
CDR3 protein: CASSYPIQGAFF
CDR3 DNA: TGTGCCAGCAGTTACCCTATTCAAGGAGCTTTCTTT

D gene: .
V gene: TRBV24-1
clone size: few
J gene: TRBJ2-1
CDR3 protein: CATSVVTNEQFF
CDR3 DNA: TGTGCCACCAGTGTAGTAACCAATGAGCAGTTCTTC

D gene: .
V gene: TRBV5-1
clone size: few
J gene: TRBJ1-5
CDR3 protein: CASSLGTDSNQPQHF
CDR3 DNA: TGCGCCAGCAGCTTGGGGACAGATAGCAATCAGCCCCAGCATTTT

D gene: TRBD2
V gene: TRBV7-8
clone size: .
J gene: TRBJ2-1
CDR3 protein: CASSFGTSGSLDEQFF
CDR3 DNA: TGTGCCAGCAGCTTTGGGACTAGCGGGAGTTTAGATGAGCAGTTCTTC